These T cell receptor beta chains were read from a single sample in a study of blood T cells in healthy people across ages. TCRdb redid the calling of the 5' RACE reads with MiXCR, one entry per CDR3 protein. Of about 720,000 distinct CDR3 sequences in the sample, about 20% were seen once. The sequenced sample was blood. Receptor source: a man between 65 and 85 years old in good health. CDR3s include the opening cysteine and the closing phenylalanine or tryptophan. D genes are given only for firm matches. Expanded clones are given a class, and other clones once, few, many or no size at all.

>TRBJ2-7|TRBV7-8|-|few
CAGSFGGLKYF
TGTGCCGGCAGCTTTGGGGGCCTCAAATACTTC
>TRBJ2-3|TRBV7-3|TRBD1|-
CTSSLRQGAGTDTQYF
TGTACCAGCAGCTTGAGACAGGGGGCCGGCACAGATACGCAGTATTTT
>TRBJ1-2|TRBV2|-|-
CASTTRQESYGYTF
TGTGCCAGCACTACCCGACAGGAAAGCTATGGCTACACCTTC
>TRBJ2-2|TRBV7-9|-|few
CASSLIGRIGELFF
TGTGCCAGCAGCTTAATTGGGCGAATCGGGGAGCTGTTTTTT
>TRBJ1-3|TRBV12-3/TRBV12-4|-|-
CASSTGTFENTIYF
TGTGCCAGCAGTACCGGGACATTTGAAAACACCATATATTTT
>TRBJ2-5|TRBV7-2|TRBD2|few
CASSFLLAGEGQYF
TGTGCCAGCAGCTTTCTACTAGCGGGGGAGGGCCAGTACTTC
>TRBJ1-1|TRBV12-3/TRBV12-4|-|few
CASSFTALNTEAFF
TGTGCCAGCAGTTTTACAGCTCTGAACACTGAAGCTTTCTTT
>TRBJ2-7|TRBV7-9|-|-
CASSSQAALNTYEQYF
TGTGCCAGCAGCTCTCAGGCAGCTCTAAATACCTACGAGCAGTACTTC
>TRBJ2-1|TRBV6-2/TRBV6-3|-|-
CASSYVGIDEQFF
TGTGCCAGCAGTTACGTAGGGATCGACGAGCAGTTCTTC
>TRBJ2-1|TRBV28|-|many
CASSSGVPYNEQFF
TGTGCCAGCAGTTCCGGGGTGCCCTACAATGAGCAGTTCTTC
>TRBJ1-1|TRBV6-1|-|many
CASSEVWGRAEAFF
TGTGCCAGCAGTGAAGTATGGGGGAGGGCTGAAGCTTTCTTT
>TRBJ1-1|TRBV7-9|-|few
CAGSLAREGTEAFF
TGTGCCGGCAGCTTGGCCAGGGAGGGCACTGAAGCTTTCTTT
>TRBJ2-1|TRBV5-1|-|-
CASSLSRPSYNEQFF
TGCGCCAGCAGCTTATCTCGGCCGTCCTACAATGAGCAGTTCTTC
>TRBJ2-5|TRBV7-8|-|-
CASSRGPGVQETQYF
TGTGCCAGCAGCCGAGGTCCGGGGGTCCAAGAGACCCAGTACTTC
>TRBJ2-1|TRBV11-2|TRBD1|few
CASSPTWGDRVNEQFF
TGTGCCAGCAGCCCAACCTGGGGGGACAGGGTGAATGAGCAGTTCTTC
>TRBJ1-2|TRBV5-1|-|-
CASSLNWGGGYAF
TGCGCCAGCAGCTTGAATTGGGGAGGCGGCTACGCCTTC
>TRBJ2-5|TRBV7-9|-|few
CASSKHQDQYF
TGTGCCAGCAGCAAACACCAGGACCAGTACTTC
>TRBJ1-1|TRBV14|-|-
CASSQDKGQMNTEAFF
TGTGCCAGCAGCCAAGATAAAGGACAGATGAACACTGAAGCTTTCTTT
>TRBJ1-5|TRBV5-6|-|many
CASSSSQEDQPQHF
TGTGCCAGCAGCTCTTCACAGGAGGATCAGCCCCAGCATTTT
>TRBJ1-3|TRBV20-1|TRBD1|few
CSATRDSSGNTIYF
TGCAGTGCTACCCGGGACAGCTCTGGAAACACCATATATTTT
>TRBJ2-5|TRBV7-2|-|many
CASSLGWSGIQETQYF
TGTGCCAGCAGCTTAGGTTGGTCCGGAATCCAAGAGACCCAGTACTTC
>TRBJ2-7|TRBV5-1|-|few
CASSLYPSSYEQYF
TGCGCCAGCAGCTTGTATCCCAGCTCCTACGAGCAGTACTTC
>TRBJ1-2|TRBV29-1|TRBD1|-
CSAGDSGYTF
TGCAGCGCCGGGGACAGTGGCTACACCTTC
>TRBJ2-3|TRBV20-1|TRBD2|-
CSARWPSGRAGGTDTQYF
TGCAGTGCTAGATGGCCTAGCGGGAGGGCCGGAGGCACAGATACACAGTATTTT
>TRBJ1-5|TRBV20-1|-|few
CSASGQNNQPQHF
TGCAGTGCTTCTGGACAGAATAATCAGCCCCAGCATTTT
>TRBJ1-2|TRBV3-1|-|few
CASRPTGTPSSNYGYTF
TGTGCCAGCAGACCGACCGGGACACCCTCTTCTAACTATGGCTACACCTTC
>TRBJ2-7|TRBV4-1|TRBD1|-
CASSQEDRGNYEQYF
TGCGCCAGCAGCCAAGAGGACAGGGGGAACTACGAGCAGTACTTC
>TRBJ1-1|TRBV5-1|-|-
CASSGGTQGLTEAFF
TGCGCCAGCAGCGGGGGGACGCAGGGGTTGACTGAAGCTTTCTTT
>TRBJ2-1|TRBV14|-|few
CASSQIYSRNEQFF
TGTGCCAGCAGCCAAATATATAGCAGGAATGAGCAGTTCTTC
>TRBJ2-3|TRBV28|-|-
CASRTPAGTDTQYF
TGTGCCAGCAGGACTCCAGCGGGCACAGATACGCAGTATTTT
>TRBJ1-1|TRBV29-1|-|-
CSGIGWGFVETEAFF
TGCAGTGGTATAGGGTGGGGATTCGTAGAAACTGAAGCTTTCTTT
>TRBJ1-1|TRBV7-2|-|-
CASSSEGRINTEAFF
TGTGCCAGCAGCTCCGAAGGACGGATAAACACTGAAGCTTTCTTT
>TRBJ1-1|TRBV12-3/TRBV12-4|-|-
CACSFGVDTEAFF
TGTGCCTGCAGTTTCGGGGTTGACACTGAAGCTTTCTTT
>TRBJ2-3|TRBV19|TRBD1|-
CASSMGQGTSTDTQYF
TGTGCCAGTAGTATGGGACAGGGCACTAGCACAGATACGCAGTATTTT
>TRBJ2-2|TRBV5-5|TRBD1|few
CASSRTGFSDGELFF
TGTGCCAGCAGCCGGACAGGGTTCTCGGACGGGGAGCTGTTTTTT
>TRBJ2-3|TRBV5-1|-|-
CASSLDGGQADTQYF
TGCGCCAGCAGCTTGGACGGGGGGCAAGCAGATACGCAGTATTTT
>TRBJ2-5|TRBV20-1|TRBD2|-
CSAPSGTRPGTQYF
TGCAGTGCCCCAAGTGGGACTAGGCCGGGGACCCAGTACTTC
>TRBJ2-3|TRBV5-4|TRBD2|many
CASSYRLTGGINPPDTQYF
TGTGCCAGCAGCTACCGCCTAACGGGGGGGATTAATCCACCAGATACGCAGTATTTT
>TRBJ2-1|TRBV6-2/TRBV6-3|TRBD2|few
CASSYSAGGRSEQFF
TGTGCCAGCAGTTACTCAGCGGGAGGGCGGAGTGAGCAGTTCTTC
>TRBJ1-5|TRBV5-1|-|-
CASSSGQGASSNQPQHF
TGCGCCAGCAGCTCCGGGCAGGGAGCGTCTAGCAATCAGCCCCAGCATTTT
>TRBJ2-1|TRBV3-1|TRBD2|few
CASSQDSTSYEQFF
TGTGCCAGCAGCCAAGACTCGACTAGCTATGAGCAGTTCTTC
>TRBJ1-2|TRBV6-5|-|few
CASSYSGVYGYTF
TGTGCCAGCAGTTACTCAGGAGTTTATGGCTACACCTTC
>TRBJ1-6|TRBV2|-|few
CASSDQTVYNSPLHF
TGTGCCAGCAGTGACCAGACAGTTTATAATTCACCCCTCCACTTT
>TRBJ1-3|TRBV20-1|-|-
CSARIPTGPSGNTIYF
TGCAGTGCTAGAATCCCGACAGGTCCCTCTGGAAACACCATATATTTT
>TRBJ2-1|TRBV6-6|-|-
CASSPIRGGGNEQFF
TGTGCCAGCAGTCCCATCCGGGGAGGGGGCAATGAGCAGTTCTTC
>TRBJ1-6|TRBV6-2/TRBV6-3|-|few
CASSREVGGRSPLHF
TGTGCCAGCAGTCGCGAGGTTGGAGGGCGGTCACCCCTCCACTTT
>TRBJ2-7|TRBV5-5|-|-
CASSLRQNSYEQYF
TGTGCCAGCAGCTTGAGGCAGAACTCCTACGAGCAGTACTTC
>TRBJ2-5|TRBV12-3/TRBV12-4|-|many
CASSFQGETQYF
TGTGCCAGCAGTTTTCAGGGGGAGACCCAGTACTTC
>TRBJ2-7|TRBV10-1|-|few
CASAPAGTYEQYF
TGCGCCAGCGCCCCAGCAGGGACCTACGAGCAGTACTTC
>TRBJ2-5|TRBV20-1|-|few
CSARDSVAVQETQYF
TGCAGTGCTAGAGATTCGGTGGCAGTCCAAGAGACCCAGTACTTC
>TRBJ2-1|TRBV7-9|-|few
CASSLADRLDEQFF
TGTGCCAGCAGCTTAGCAGACAGGTTGGATGAGCAGTTCTTC
>TRBJ1-5|TRBV7-9|-|-
CASSRGENQPQHF
TGTGCCAGCAGCCGAGGGGAGAATCAGCCCCAGCATTTT
>TRBJ1-2|TRBV6-1|-|-
CASSDQDWGYGYTF
TGTGCCAGCAGTGACCAGGATTGGGGCTATGGCTACACCTTC
>TRBJ2-3|TRBV28|-|many
CATNGPEEIDTQYF
TGTGCCACCAACGGGCCGGAGGAAATTGATACGCAGTATTTT
>TRBJ2-3|TRBV6-1|TRBD1|many
CASTGGSTDTQYF
TGTGCCAGCACAGGGGGAAGCACAGATACGCAGTATTTT